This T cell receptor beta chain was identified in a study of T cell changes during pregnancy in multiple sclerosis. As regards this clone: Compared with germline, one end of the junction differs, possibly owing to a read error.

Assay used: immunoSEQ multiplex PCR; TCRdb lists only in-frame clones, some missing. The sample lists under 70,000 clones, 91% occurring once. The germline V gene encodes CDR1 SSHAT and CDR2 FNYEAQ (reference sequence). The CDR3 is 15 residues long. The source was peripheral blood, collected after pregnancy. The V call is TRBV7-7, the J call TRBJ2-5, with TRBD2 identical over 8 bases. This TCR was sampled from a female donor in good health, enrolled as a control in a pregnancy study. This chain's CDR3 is CASSLGGGPQETQYF. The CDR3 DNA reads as TGTGCTAGCAGCTTAGGCGGGGGGCCCCAAGAGACCCAGTACTTC.